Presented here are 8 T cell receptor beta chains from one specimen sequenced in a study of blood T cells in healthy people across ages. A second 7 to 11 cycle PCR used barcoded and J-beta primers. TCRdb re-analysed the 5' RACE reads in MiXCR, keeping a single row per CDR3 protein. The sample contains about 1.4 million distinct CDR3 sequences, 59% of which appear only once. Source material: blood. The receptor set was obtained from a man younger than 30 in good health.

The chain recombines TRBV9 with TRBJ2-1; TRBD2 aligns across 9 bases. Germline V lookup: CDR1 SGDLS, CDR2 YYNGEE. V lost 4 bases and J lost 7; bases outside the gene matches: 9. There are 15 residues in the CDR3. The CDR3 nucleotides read TGTGCCAGCAGCTCCGGGACTAGCCGAGGGAATGAGCAGTTCTTC. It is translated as CASSSGTSRGNEQFF.

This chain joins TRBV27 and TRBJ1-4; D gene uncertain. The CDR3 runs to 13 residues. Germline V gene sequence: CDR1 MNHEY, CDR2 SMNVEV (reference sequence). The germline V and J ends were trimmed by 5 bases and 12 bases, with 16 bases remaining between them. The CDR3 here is CASSRQTLRELFF. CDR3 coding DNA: TGTGCCAGCAGTCGGCAGACCTTACGGGAACTGTTTTTT.

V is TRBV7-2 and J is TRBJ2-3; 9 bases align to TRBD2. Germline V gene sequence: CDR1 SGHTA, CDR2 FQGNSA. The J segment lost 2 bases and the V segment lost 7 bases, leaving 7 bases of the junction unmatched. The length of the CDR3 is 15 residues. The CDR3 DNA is TGTGCCAGCACCGAGCGGGGGGCCCTCACAGATACGCAGTATTTT. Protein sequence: CASTERGALTDTQYF.

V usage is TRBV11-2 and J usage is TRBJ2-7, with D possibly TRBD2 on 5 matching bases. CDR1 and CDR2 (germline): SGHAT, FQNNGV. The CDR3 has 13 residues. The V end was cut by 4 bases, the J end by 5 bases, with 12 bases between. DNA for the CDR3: TGTGCCAGCAGCTCCGGACTCGTCCACGAGCAGTACTTC. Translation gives CASSSGLVHEQYF.

The CDR3: CASWQGLREQYF. CDR3 nucleotide sequence: TGTGCCAGCTGGCAGGGGTTGAGGGAGCAGTACTTC. The chain recombines TRBV6-6 with TRBJ2-5, with D possibly matching TRBD1 (6 bases). The germline V gene encodes CDR1 MNHNY and CDR2 SVGAGI (reference sequence). This CDR3 region has 12 residues. Trimming left V 8 bases short and J 11 bases short, with 18 bases between.

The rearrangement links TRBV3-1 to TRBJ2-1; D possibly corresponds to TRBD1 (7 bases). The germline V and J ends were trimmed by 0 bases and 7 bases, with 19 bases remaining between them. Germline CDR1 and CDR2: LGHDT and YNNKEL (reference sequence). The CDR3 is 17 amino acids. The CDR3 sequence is CASSQDRGLGGLNEQFF. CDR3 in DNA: TGTGCCAGCAGCCAAGATAGGGGGCTCGGGGGTTTGAATGAGCAGTTCTTC.

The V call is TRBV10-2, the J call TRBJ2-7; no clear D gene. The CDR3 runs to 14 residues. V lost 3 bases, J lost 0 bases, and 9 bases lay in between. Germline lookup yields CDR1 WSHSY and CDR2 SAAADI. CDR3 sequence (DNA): TGCGCCAGCAGTGATGTAGACACCTCCTACGAGCAGTACTTC. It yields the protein CASSDVDTSYEQYF.

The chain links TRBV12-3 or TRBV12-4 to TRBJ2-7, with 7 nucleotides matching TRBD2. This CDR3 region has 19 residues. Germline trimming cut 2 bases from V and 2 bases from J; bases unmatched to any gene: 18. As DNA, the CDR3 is TGTGCCAGCAGTTTATTTTTCGGTCGGGAGGTTGACGGGACCTACGAGCAGTACTTC. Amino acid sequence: CASSLFFGREVDGTYEQYF.